This TCR beta chain is from a study of CD8+ T cells in alopecia areata. Study background: A regimen of oral tofacitinib, 5 to 10 mg twice daily, was given to treated patients. Tofacitinib treatment spanned 6 to 18 months, with 6 months off drug afterward.

Samples from alopecia areata patients were lesional scalp punch biopsies and peripheral blood. PBMCs were stained for CD3, CD4 and CD8, and CD4+ and CD8+ T cells were sorted. cDNA reverse transcribed from extracted RNA served as the sequencing template. TCRdb's copy holds only in-frame clones and misses some; the assay was immunoSEQ multiplex PCR. The sample lists 100,000 to 150,000 clones, approximately 49% occurring once. A note on this clone: One junction end disagrees with the germline gene, perhaps due to a read error.

The germline V gene has CDR1 SEHNR and CDR2 FQNEAQ (reference sequence). This CDR3 comprises 15 residues. The sample in question was CD8+ T cells sorted from blood, obtained at week 0. The source is a human donor with alopecia areata. J is TRBJ2-7 and V is TRBV7-9; perhaps TRBD1 as D (6 bases). The CDR3 DNA follows: TGTGCCAGCAGCTTCATGGACAGTGCCTCCCACGAGCAGTACTTC. Translated: CASSFMDSASHEQYF.